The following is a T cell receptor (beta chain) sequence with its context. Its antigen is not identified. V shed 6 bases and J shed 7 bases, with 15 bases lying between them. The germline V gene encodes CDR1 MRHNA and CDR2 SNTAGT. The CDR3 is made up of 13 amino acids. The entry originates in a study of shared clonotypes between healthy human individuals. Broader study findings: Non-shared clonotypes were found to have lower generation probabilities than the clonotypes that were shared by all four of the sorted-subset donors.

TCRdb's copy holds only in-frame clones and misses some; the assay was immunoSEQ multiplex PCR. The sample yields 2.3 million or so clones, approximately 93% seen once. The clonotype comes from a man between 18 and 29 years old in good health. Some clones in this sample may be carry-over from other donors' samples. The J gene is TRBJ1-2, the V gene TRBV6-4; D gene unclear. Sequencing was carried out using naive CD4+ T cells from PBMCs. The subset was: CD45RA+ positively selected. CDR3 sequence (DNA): TGTGCCAGCAGGGGGAAAGCAGAGTCTGGCTACACCTTC. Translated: CASRGKAESGYTF.